This T cell receptor (beta chain) is from a study of blood T cell repertoires in COVID-19. Whole-study context: COVID-19 samples collected from the United States, Italy and Spain covered acute and convalescent phases. Sample material is recorded as cDNA or gDNA derived from T cells, B-cell-depleted T cells, or PBMCs.

As originally analysed: From reference gene primer amplification, estimates of nucleated cell counts were derived. TCRdb keeps only in-frame clones here, not all; method: immunoSEQ multiplex PCR. From that table come the V and J calls and clone size; the DNA was used to work out D and trimming. The table has about 300,000 clones, more than 70% seen once. V was clipped by 2 bases and J by 3 bases, with 19 bases between them. The CDR3 covers 18 residues. Germline CDR1 reads LGHNA; CDR2 reads YNFKEQ. Input material: peripheral blood. The J gene is TRBJ2-2, the V gene TRBV4-2, with TRBD1 as a possible D gene (6 bases). The sequence came from a woman aged 25 to 39 who had recovered from COVID-19. CDR3 protein: CASSQLIRRTDYTGELFF. The CDR3 bases are TGTGCCAGCAGCCAACTGATTCGTAGGACAGACTACACCGGGGAGCTGTTTTTT.